The present T cell receptor beta chain was sequenced within a study of cytomegalovirus exposure and HLA in healthy donors. In the study overall: Earlier results showed 90 million to 130 million unique TCR beta sequences derived from roughly 180 million T cells.

The CDR3 runs 16 residues. CDR1 is GTSNPN and CDR2 is SVGIG in the germline V gene (reference sequence). V dropped 8 bases and J dropped 3; count of bases not matched to a gene: 16. The study, taken as a whole, reports: Donors belonging to an Asian-associated ancestry cluster reportedly showed fewer N-insertions in productive TCRs than the roughly 680-donor mean, according to what a later analysis found.

For this clone: Its antigen is not known.

PCR was performed using 60 Vbeta and 13 Jbeta primers. Method: immunoSEQ multiplex PCR; TCRdb's copy keeps in-frame clones and lacks some. The top ten clones hold around 1.7% of a sample with 220,000 or so clones, around 85% of them seen once. The receptor was derived from a man aged 50-60 years in good health and CMV-seronegative. The chain employs TRBV30 and TRBJ1-1; 9 bases are a match to TRBD1. The sequenced material came from PBMCs. CDR3 residues: CARGPTGGLGYTEAFF. The CDR3 nucleotides are TGTGCCCGGGGGCCTACAGGGGGCTTAGGGTACACTGAAGCTTTCTTT.